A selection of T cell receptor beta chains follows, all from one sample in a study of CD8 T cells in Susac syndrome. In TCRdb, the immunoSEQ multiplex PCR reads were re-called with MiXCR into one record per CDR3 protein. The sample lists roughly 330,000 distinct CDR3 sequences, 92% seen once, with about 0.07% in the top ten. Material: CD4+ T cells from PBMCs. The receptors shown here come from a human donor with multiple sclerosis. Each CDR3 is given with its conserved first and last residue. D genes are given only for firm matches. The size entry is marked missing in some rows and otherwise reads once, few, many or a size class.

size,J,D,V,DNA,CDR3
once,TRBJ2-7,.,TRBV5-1,TGCGCCAGCAGTTGGGGTGCCACCTCCTACGAGCAGTACTTC,CASSWGATSYEQYF
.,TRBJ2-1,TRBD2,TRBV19,TGTGCCAGTAGTATCGGGACTAGCGGGGGGACCTCCTACAATGAGCAGTTCTTC,CASSIGTSGGTSYNEQFF
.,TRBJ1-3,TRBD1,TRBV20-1,TGCAGTGCCCGGGACAGCCACTCTGGAAACACCATATATTTT,CSARDSHSGNTIYF
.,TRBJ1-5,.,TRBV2,TGTGCCAGCAGCGCACAGGGAAACAACCAGCCCCAGCATTTT,CASSAQGNNQPQHF
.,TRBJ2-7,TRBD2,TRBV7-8,TGTGCCAGCAGCCCCCGGACTAGCGGGAGTGGTTACGAGCAGTACTTC,CASSPRTSGSGYEQYF
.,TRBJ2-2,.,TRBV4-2,TGTGCCAGCAGCCAAGAACGGCGCACCGGGGAGCTGTTTTTT,CASSQERRTGELFF
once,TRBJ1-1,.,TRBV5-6,TGTGCCAGCACCGTGATGACACAGGACAACACTGAAGCTTTCTTT,CASTVMTQDNTEAFF
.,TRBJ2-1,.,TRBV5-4,TGTGCCAGCAGCGTCAGGGGTCGCAACAATGAGCAGTTCTTC,CASSVRGRNNEQFF
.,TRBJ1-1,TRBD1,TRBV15,TGTGCCACCAGCAGTGACGGGACAGGGAGTAACACTGAAGCTTTCTTT,CATSSDGTGSNTEAFF
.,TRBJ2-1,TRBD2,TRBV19,TGTGCCAGTCCGACTAGCGGGAGGAAAGTTTATGAGCAGTTCTTC,CASPTSGRKVYEQFF
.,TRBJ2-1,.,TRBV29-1,TGCAGCGTTGATGGGACCCGTCACGATGAGCAGTTCTTC,CSVDGTRHDEQFF
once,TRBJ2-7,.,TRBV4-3,TGCGCCAGCAGCCAAGAGCCCGACACACGCGAGCAGTACTTC,CASSQEPDTREQYF
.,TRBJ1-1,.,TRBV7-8,TGTGCCAGCAGCTCCGACAGAATAACGTACAACACTGAAGCTTTCTTT,CASSSDRITYNTEAFF
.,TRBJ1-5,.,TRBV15,TGTGCCACCAGCAGAGTAGGCACCGGTCAGCCCCAGCATTTT,CATSRVGTGQPQHF
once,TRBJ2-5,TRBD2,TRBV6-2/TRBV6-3,TGTGCCAGCGATGTTAGCGGGATAAAGACCCAGTACTTC,CASDVSGIKTQYF
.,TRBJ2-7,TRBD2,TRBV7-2,TGTGCCAGCAGCCTTCGGACTAGCAGCGAATACGAGCAGTACTTC,CASSLRTSSEYEQYF
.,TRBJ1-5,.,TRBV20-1,TGCAGTGCTAGTCCCGGGGCCAGGGGCAATCAGCCCCAGCATTTT,CSASPGARGNQPQHF
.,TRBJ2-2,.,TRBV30,TGTGCCTGGAGTGTACGAGGATCGAACACCGGGGAGCTGTTTTTT,CAWSVRGSNTGELFF
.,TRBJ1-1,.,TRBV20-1,TGCGGGCTGGGGGGCCACCCTGAAGCTTTCTTT,CGLGGHPEAFF
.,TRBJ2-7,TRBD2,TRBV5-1,TGCGCCAGCAGCTGGTCGACTAGCGGGAGGGACGAGCAGTACTTC,CASSWSTSGRDEQYF
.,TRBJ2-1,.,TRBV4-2,TGTGCCAGCAGCCAAGAGCTGACTAGGGGATACAATGAGCAGTTCTTC,CASSQELTRGYNEQFF
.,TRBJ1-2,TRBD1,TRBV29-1,TGCAGCGTAGCATCCGGGACAGGGGGTTCTTCCTACTATGGCTACACCTTC,CSVASGTGGSSYYGYTF
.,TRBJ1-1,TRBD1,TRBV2,TGTGCCAGCAGGAAAACGTCCCGGGACAGGGGCACTGAAGCTTTCTTT,CASRKTSRDRGTEAFF
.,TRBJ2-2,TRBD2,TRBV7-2,TGTGCCAGCAGCTCCCCGGGACTAGCGGGGGGATCCGGGGAGCTGTTTTTT,CASSSPGLAGGSGELFF
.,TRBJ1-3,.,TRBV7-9,TGTGCCAGCAACTTAGAGCGGAACACCATATATTTT,CASNLERNTIYF
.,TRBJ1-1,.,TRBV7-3,TGTGCCAGCAGCCCAGCGGGGGCCACTGAAGCTTTCTTT,CASSPAGATEAFF
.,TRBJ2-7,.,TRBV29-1,TGCAGCATCTTCATGCCTATCTCCTACGAGCAGTACTTC,CSIFMPISYEQYF
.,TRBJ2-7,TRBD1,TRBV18,TGTGCCAGCTCACCAAGACAGGGGGCCAACGAGCAGTACTTC,CASSPRQGANEQYF
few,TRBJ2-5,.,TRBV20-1,TGCAGTGCTAGGGTACAAGAGACCCAGTACTTC,CSARVQETQYF
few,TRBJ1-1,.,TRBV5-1,TGCGCCAGCAGCTTGGGCCCCGGGGGCGACACTGAAGCTTTCTTT,CASSLGPGGDTEAFF
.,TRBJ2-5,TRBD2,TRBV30,TGTGCCTGGAGTATCGGACTAGCGGGAGAGACCCAGTACTTC,CAWSIGLAGETQYF
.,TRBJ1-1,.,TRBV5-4,TGTGCCAGCAGCCGGATGGGGGCCGGGACTGAAGCTTTCTTT,CASSRMGAGTEAFF
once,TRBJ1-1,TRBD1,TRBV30,TGTGCCTGGAGTCAGGGGGCGAACACTGAAGCTTTCTTT,CAWSQGANTEAFF
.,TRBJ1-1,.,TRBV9,TGTGCCACCAGGAGGGTAGAGAACACTGAAGCTTTCTTT,CATRRVENTEAFF
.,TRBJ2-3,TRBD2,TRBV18,TGTGCCAGCTCACCACTGGGCAGCGGGGCATCAGATACGCAGTATTTT,CASSPLGSGASDTQYF
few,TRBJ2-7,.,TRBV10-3,TGTGCCTCCCAGGGGACCACCTCCTACGAGCAGTACTTC,CASQGTTSYEQYF
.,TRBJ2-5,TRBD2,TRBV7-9,TGTGCCAGCAGCCCTATAGCGGGACACCAAGAGACCCAGTACTTC,CASSPIAGHQETQYF
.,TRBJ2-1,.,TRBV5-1,TGCGCCAGCAGCCTCGGGACCTGGGGCGATGAGCAGTTCTTC,CASSLGTWGDEQFF
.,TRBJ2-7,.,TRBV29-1,TGCAGCGCTCAACACTCGGGGATCTACGAGCAGTACTTC,CSAQHSGIYEQYF
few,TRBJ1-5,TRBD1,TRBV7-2,TGTGCCAGCAGCGTCAACAGGGGCGAGAAGCCCCAGCATTTT,CASSVNRGEKPQHF
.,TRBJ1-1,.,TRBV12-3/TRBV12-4,TGTGCCAGCACCCAGTCCGGGGGGGGCCTGAACACTGAAGCTTTCTTT,CASTQSGGGLNTEAFF
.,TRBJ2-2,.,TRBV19,TGTGCCAGTAGTATTCAGGCAGGAGCTCCCACCGGGGAGCTGTTTTTT,CASSIQAGAPTGELFF
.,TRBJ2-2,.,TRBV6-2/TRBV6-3,TGTGCCAGCGCCAGGGGACTACTTAACACCGGGGAGCTGTTTTTT,CASARGLLNTGELFF
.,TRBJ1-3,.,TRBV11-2,TGTGCCAGCAGCTTAGAACGACTCTCTGGAAACACCATATATTTT,CASSLERLSGNTIYF
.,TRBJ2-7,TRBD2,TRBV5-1,TGCGCCAGCAGCCCCCGGGCGGGAGGGCTCGAGCAGTACTTC,CASSPRAGGLEQYF
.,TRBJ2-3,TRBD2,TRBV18,TGTGCCAGCTCACCACCCCGACTAGCGGCCACAGATACGCAGTATTTT,CASSPPRLAATDTQYF
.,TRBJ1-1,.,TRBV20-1,TGCAGTGCTAGTAGCCCCACTGAAGCTTTCTTT,CSASSPTEAFF
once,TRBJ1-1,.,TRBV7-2,TGTGCCAGCAGCTTAGTTGTACCGGGGAGGGCTGAAGCTTTCTTT,CASSLVVPGRAEAFF
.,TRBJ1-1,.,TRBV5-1,TGCGCCAGCAGCCTTGACAGCCAGAACACTGAAGCTTTCTTT,CASSLDSQNTEAFF
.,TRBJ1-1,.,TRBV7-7,TGTGCTAGCACGAGACTAACAGGGTCAGGGATGAACACTGAAGCTTTCTTT,CASTRLTGSGMNTEAFF
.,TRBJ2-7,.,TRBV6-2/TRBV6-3,TGTGCCAGCAGTTATCAAGGGATCTACGAGCAGTACTTC,CASSYQGIYEQYF
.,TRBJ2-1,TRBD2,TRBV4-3,TGCGCCAGCAGCCCTTCGCCGGGACTAGCGGGAGTACTCAATGAGCAGTTCTTC,CASSPSPGLAGVLNEQFF
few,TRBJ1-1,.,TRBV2,TGTGCCAGCAGCGAGGACGGGAACACTGAAGCTTTCTTT,CASSEDGNTEAFF
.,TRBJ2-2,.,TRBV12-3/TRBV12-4,TGTGCCAGCAATAGACAGGGAGGCACCGGGGAGCTGTTTTTT,CASNRQGGTGELFF